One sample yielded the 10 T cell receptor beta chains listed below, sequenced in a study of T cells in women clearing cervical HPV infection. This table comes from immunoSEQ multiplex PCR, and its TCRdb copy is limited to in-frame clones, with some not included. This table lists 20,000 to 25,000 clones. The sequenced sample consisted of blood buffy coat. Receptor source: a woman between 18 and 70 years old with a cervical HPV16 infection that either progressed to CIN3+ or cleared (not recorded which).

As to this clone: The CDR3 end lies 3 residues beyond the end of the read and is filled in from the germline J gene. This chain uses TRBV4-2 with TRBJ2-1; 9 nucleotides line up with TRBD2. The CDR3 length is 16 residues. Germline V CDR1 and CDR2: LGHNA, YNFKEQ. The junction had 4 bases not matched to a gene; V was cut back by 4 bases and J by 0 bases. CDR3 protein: CASSLNSGSSYNEQFF. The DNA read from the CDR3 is TGTGCCAGCAGCCTAAATAGCGGGAGCTCCTACAATGAG.

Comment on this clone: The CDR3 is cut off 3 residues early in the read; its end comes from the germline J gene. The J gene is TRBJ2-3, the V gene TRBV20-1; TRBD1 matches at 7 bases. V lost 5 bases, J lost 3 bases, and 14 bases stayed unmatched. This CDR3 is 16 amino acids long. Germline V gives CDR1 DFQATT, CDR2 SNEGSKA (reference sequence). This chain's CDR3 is CSAPGQVNSLTDTQYF. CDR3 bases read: TGCAGTGCTCCCGGACAGGTTAACTCTCTTACAGATACG.

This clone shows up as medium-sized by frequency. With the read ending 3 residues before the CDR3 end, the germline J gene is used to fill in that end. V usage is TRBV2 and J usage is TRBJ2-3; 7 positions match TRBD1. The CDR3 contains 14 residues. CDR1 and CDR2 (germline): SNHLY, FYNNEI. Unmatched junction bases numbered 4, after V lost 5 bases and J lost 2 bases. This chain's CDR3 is CASSLGTDTDTQYF. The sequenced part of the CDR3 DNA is TGTGCCAGCAGTTTAGGGACAGACACAGATACG.

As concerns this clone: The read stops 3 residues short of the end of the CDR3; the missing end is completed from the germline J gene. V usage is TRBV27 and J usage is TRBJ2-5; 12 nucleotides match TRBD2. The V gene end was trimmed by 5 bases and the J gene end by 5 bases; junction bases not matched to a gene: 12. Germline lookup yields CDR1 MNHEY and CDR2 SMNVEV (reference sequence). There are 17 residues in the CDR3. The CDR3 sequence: CASSNRGLAGGQETQYF. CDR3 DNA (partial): TGTGCCAGCAGTAATCGGGGCCTAGCGGGAGGGCAGGAGACC.

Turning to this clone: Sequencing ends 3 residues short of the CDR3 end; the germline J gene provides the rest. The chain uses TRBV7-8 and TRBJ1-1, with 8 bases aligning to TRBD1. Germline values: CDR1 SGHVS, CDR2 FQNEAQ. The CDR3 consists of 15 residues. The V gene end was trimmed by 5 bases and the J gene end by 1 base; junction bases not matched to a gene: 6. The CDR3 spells CASSTPGTGNTEAFF. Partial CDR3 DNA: TGTGCCAGCAGCACTCCCGGGACAGGGAACACTGAA.

Incomplete CDR3 DNA: TGCGCCAGCAGCAAAGTCGAGCGGGCAGCGGTAGAGACC. Its protein is CASSKVERAAVET. The full CDR3 protein reads CASSKVERAAVETQYF. The V and J genes are TRBV5-1 and TRBJ2-5; maybe TRBD2 (6 bases). The CDR3 goes on 3 residues after the read ends, and that part is filled in from the germline J gene. This CDR3 has 16 residues. Germline lookup yields CDR1 SGHRS and CDR2 YFSETQ. The germline V and J ends were trimmed by 4 bases and 4 bases, with 20 bases remaining between them.

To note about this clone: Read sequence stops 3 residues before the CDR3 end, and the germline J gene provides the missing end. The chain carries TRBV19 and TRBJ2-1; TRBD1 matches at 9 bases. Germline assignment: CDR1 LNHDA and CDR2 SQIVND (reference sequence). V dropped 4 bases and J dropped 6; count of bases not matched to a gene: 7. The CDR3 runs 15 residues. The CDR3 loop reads CASSTNRGPGNEQFF. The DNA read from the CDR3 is TGTGCCAGTAGTACGAACAGGGGGCCCGGCAATGAG.

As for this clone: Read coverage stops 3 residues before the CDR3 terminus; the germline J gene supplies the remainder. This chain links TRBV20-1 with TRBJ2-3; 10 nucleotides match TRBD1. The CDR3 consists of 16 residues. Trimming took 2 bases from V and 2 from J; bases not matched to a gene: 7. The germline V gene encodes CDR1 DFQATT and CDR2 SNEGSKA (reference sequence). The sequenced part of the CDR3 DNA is TGCAGTGCTAGAAGGACGGGACAGGGGTACACAGATACG. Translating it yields CSARRTGQGYTDT. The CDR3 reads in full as CSARRTGQGYTDTQYF.

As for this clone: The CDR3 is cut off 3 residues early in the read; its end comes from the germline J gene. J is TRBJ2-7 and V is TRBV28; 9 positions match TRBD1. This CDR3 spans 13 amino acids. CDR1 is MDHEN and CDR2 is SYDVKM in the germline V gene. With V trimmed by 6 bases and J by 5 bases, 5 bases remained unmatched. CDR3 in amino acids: CASSSGTGNEQYF. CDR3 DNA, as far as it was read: TGTGCCAGCAGCTCCGGGACAGGGAACGAG. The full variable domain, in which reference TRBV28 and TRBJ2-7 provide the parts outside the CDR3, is DVKVTQSSRYLVKRTGEKVFLECVQDMDHENMFWYRQDPGLGLRLIYFSYDVKMKEKGDIPEGYSVSREKKERFSLILESASTNQTSMYLCASSSGTGNEQYFGPGTRLTVT.

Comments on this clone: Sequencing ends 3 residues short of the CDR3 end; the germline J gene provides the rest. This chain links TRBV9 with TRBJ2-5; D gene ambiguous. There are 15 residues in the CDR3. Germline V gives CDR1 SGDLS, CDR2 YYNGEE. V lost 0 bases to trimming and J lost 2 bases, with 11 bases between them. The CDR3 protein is CASSVAASRQETQYF. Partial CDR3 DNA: TGTGCCAGCAGCGTAGCAGCTAGTAGACAAGAGACC.